Shown below are 8 T cell receptor beta chains from a single sample sequenced in a study of T cells after somatic rescue of genetic block. Repertoires were generated with immunoSEQ multiplex PCR, while TCRdb's copy carries only in-frame clones and drops some. The repertoire has around 50,000 clones, around 96% of them found once; the top ten carry approximately 0.075%. The specimen was peripheral blood mononuclear cells (PBMCs). The receptors stem from a child under three years old.

The table lists this clone with a count of one. V usage is TRBV7-2 and J usage is TRBJ2-5, with TRBD2 identical over 15 bases. The CDR3 is 16 amino acids. J was trimmed by 2 bases and V by 4 bases; bases with no gene match: 2. Germline V gene sequence: CDR1 SGHTA, CDR2 FQGNSA. CDR3 nucleotide sequence: TGTGCCAGCAGCTCAGGACTAGCGGGAGGGCAAGAGACCCAGTACTTC. Protein product: CASSSGLAGGQETQYF.

The chain employs TRBV5-1 and TRBJ2-3, with D hard to call. V dropped 2 bases and J dropped 2 bases, with 6 bases sitting between them. The CDR3 has 13 amino acids. The germline V gene encodes CDR1 SGHRS and CDR2 YFSETQ. Here the CDR3 DNA reads TGCGCCAGCAGCTTCATTCCCACAGATACGCAGTATTTT. Its translation: CASSFIPTDTQYF. Drawing the rest from reference TRBV5-1 and TRBJ2-3, the complete variable domain is KAGVTQTPRYLIKTRGQQVTLSCSPISGHRSVSWYQQTPGQGLQFLFEYFSETQRNKGNFPGRFSGRQFSNSRSEMNVSTLELGDSALYLCASSFIPTDTQYFGPGTRLTVL.

V usage is TRBV4-2 and J usage is TRBJ1-1; D gene uncertain. Between the trimmed V and J ends, which lost 3 bases and 8 bases, there was a span of 7 bases. The V gene's germline CDR1 is LGHNA and CDR2 YNFKEQ. The CDR3 is 11 residues long. The CDR3: CASSHVREAFF. CDR3 coding DNA: TGTGCCAGCAGCCATGTTAGGGAAGCTTTCTTT.

The rearrangement links TRBV14 to TRBJ1-1; 7 nucleotides line up with TRBD1. The ends lost 6 bases at V and 1 base at J; junction bases unmatched: 2. The germline V gene encodes CDR1 SGHDN and CDR2 FVKESK. The CDR3 is 13 residues long. This chain's CDR3 is CASRDRWNTEAFF. DNA for the CDR3: TGTGCCAGCAGGGACAGGTGGAACACTGAAGCTTTCTTT.

The J gene is TRBJ2-7, the V gene TRBV27, with D perhaps given as TRBD1 or TRBD2 (5 bases each). The CDR3 is made up of 16 amino acids. The V gene's germline CDR1 is MNHEY and CDR2 SMNVEV (reference sequence). The ends were cut back, 0 bases at V and 5 bases at J, with 17 bases in the middle. The CDR3 DNA is TGTGCCAGCAGTTTATCCAGCCCCGAGGGGATCCACGAGCAGTACTTC. It encodes CASSLSSPEGIHEQYF.

The chain uses TRBV9 and TRBJ2-1; TRBD2 might be the D (6 bases). V lost 4 bases to trimming and J lost 9 bases, with 20 bases between them. The CDR3 has 15 amino acids. The germline V gene encodes CDR1 SGDLS and CDR2 YYNGEE. For the CDR3, the DNA is TGTGCCAGCAGCCCCCGGGGTAGCGGCAAAGGTGAGCAGTTCTTC. Translating it yields CASSPRGSGKGEQFF.

This chain connects TRBV7-2 to TRBJ1-5, with a tentative D call TRBD1 (6 bases). Germline assignment: CDR1 SGHTA and CDR2 FQGNSA. The CDR3 length is 14 residues. V shed 1 base and J shed 7 bases, with 11 bases lying between them. Here the CDR3 DNA reads TGTGCCAGCAGCTTAGGGGGGGCCGGCCAGCCCCAGCATTTT. This sequence encodes CASSLGGAGQPQHF.

The rearrangement uses TRBV4-2 and TRBJ2-7; D is undetermined. Trimming pared 1 base from V and 5 bases from J, leaving 12 bases between. CDR1 is LGHNA, CDR2 YNFKEQ, per germline. This CDR3 is built from 14 residues. CDR3 protein: CASSQGTSPNEQYF. CDR3 DNA sequence: TGTGCCAGCAGCCAAGGGACCTCACCTAACGAGCAGTACTTC.